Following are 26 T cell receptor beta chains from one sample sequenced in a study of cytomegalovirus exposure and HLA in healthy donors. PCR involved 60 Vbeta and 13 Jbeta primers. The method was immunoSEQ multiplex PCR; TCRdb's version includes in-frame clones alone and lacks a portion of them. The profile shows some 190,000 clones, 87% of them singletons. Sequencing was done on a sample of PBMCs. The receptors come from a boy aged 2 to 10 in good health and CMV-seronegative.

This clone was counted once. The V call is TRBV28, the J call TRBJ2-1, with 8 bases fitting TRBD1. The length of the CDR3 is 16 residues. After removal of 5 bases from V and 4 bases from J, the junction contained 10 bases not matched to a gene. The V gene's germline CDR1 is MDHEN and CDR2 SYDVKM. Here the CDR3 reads CASSPWTDREYNEQFF. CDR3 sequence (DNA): TGTGCCAGCAGTCCGTGGACGGACAGGGAGTACAATGAGCAGTTCTTC.

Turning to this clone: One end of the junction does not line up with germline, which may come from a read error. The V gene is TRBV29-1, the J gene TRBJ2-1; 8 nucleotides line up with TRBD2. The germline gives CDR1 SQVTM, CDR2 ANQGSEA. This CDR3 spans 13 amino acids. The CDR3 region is CSVAGRAVNGQFF. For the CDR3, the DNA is TGCAGCGTTGCCGGGAGGGCTGTTAATGGGCAGTTCTTC.

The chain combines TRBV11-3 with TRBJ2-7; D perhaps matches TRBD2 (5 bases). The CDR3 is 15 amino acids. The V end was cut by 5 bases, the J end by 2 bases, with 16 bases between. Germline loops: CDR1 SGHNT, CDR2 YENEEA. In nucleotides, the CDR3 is TGTGCCAGCAGCCCGGGCCCTAGCCAAACCTACGAGCAGTACTTC. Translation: CASSPGPSQTYEQYF.

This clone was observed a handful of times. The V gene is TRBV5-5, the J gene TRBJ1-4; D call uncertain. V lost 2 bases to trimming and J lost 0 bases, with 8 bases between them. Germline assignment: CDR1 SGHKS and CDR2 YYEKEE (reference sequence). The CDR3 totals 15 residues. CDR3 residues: CASSLGTATNEKLFF. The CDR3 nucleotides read TGTGCCAGCAGCTTAGGAACAGCAACTAATGAAAAACTGTTTTTT.

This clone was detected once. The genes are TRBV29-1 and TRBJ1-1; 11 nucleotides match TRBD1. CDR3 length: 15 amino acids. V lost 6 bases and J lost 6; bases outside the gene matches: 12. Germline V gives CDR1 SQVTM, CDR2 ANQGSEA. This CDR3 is CSVGSPPGQGAEAFF. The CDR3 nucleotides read TGCAGCGTGGGATCTCCCCCGGGACAGGGGGCTGAAGCTTTCTTT.

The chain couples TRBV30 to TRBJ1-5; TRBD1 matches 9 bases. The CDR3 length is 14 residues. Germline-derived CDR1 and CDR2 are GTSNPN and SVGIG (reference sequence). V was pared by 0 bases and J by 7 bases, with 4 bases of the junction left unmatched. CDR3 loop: CAWSVGQGNQPQHF. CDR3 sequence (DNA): TGTGCCTGGAGTGTAGGACAGGGGAACCAGCCCCAGCATTTT.

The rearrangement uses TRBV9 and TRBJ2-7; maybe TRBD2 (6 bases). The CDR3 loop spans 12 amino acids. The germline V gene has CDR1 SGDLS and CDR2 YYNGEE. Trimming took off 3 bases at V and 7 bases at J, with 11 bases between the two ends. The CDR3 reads CASSAGGGEQYF. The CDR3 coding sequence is TGTGCCAGCAGCGCCGGGGGAGGTGAGCAGTACTTC.

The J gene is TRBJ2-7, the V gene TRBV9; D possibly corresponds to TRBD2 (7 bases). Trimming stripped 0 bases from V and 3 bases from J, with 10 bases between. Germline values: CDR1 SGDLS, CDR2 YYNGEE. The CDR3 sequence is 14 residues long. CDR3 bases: TGTGCCAGCAGCGTAGGGGGGGGGCGCTACGAGCAGTACTTC. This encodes CASSVGGGRYEQYF.

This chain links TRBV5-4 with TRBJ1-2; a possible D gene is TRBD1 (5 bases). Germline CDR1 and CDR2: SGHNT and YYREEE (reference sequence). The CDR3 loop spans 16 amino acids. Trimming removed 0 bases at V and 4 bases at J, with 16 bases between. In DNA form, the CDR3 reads TGTGCCAGCAGCTTGGCCTCCCAGGGAGGGACCTATGGCTACACCTTC. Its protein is CASSLASQGGTYGYTF.

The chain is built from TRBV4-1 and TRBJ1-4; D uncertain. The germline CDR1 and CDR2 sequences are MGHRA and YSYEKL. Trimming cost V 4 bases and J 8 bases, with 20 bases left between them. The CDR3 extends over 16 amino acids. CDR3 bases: TGCGCCAGCAGCCCCGAACCGGGAGCCCTGAGGGAAAAACTGTTTTTT. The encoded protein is CASSPEPGALREKLFF.

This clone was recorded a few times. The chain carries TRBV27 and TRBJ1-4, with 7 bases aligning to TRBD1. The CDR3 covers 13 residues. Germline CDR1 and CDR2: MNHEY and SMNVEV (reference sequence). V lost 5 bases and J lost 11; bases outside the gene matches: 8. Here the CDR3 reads CASSPTGDRKLFF. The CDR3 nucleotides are TGTGCCAGCAGTCCCACAGGGGATCGGAAACTGTTTTTT.

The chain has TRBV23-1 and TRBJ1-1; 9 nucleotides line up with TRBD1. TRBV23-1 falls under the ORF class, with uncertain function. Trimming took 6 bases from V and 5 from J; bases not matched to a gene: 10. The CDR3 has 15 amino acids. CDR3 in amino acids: CASSLDRGEGTEAFF. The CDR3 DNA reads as TGCGCCAGCAGCTTAGACAGGGGGGAGGGGACTGAAGCTTTCTTT.

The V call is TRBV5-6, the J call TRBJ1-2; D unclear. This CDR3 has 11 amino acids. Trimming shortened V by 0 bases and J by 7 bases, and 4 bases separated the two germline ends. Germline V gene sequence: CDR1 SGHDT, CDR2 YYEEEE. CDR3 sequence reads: CASSLAFGYTF. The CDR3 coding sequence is TGTGCCAGCAGCTTGGCTTTTGGCTACACCTTC.

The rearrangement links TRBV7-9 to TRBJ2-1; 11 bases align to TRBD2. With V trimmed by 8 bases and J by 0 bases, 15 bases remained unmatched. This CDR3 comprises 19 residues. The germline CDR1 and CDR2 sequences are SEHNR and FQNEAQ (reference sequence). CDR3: CASEEPGLAVLSSYNEQFF. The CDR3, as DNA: TGTGCCAGCGAGGAACCGGGACTAGCGGTCCTGAGCTCCTACAATGAGCAGTTCTTC.

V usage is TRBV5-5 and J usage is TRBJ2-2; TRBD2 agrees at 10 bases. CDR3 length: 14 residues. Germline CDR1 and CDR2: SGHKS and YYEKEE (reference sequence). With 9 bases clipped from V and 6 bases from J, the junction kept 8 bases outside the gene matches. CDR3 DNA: TGTGCCACCTCCCTAGCGGGAGAGGCCGGGGAGCTGTTTTTT. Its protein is CATSLAGEAGELFF.

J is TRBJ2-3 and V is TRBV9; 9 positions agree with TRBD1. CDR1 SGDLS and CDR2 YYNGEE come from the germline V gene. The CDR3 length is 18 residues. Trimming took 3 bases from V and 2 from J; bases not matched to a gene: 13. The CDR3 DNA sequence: TGTGCCAGCAGCGCGGGACAGGGAACATCATTCGACACAGATACGCAGTATTTT. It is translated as CASSAGQGTSFDTDTQYF.

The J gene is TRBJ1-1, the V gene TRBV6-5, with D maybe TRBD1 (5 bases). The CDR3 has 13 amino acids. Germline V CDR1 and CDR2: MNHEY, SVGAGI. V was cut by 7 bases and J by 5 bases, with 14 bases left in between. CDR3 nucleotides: TGTGCCAGCACCACAGGCTCGGCGACTGAAGCTTTCTTT. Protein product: CASTTGSATEAFF.

The CDR3 region has the DNA TGTGCCAGCAGCTTTTTGGCGGAAAGAACTGAAGCTTTCTTT. This encodes CASSFLAERTEAFF. The rearrangement uses TRBV7-9 and TRBJ1-1; D not resolved. Trimming removed 3 bases from V and 5 bases from J, with 13 bases in between. CDR1 and CDR2 (germline): SEHNR, FQNEAQ (reference sequence). This CDR3 has 14 residues.

The CDR3 sequence is CATRVSGTFYEQFF. The CDR3 bases are TGTGCCACCAGGGTATCCGGGACTTTTTACGAGCAGTTCTTC. V is TRBV15 and J is TRBJ2-1; weak D call: TRBD2 (6 bases). Germline values: CDR1 LNHNV, CDR2 YYDKDF (reference sequence). The V end was cut by 6 bases, the J end by 10 bases, with 19 bases between. CDR3 size: 14 residues. Complete variable domain (other parts from reference TRBV15 and TRBJ2-1): DAMVIQNPRYQVTQFGKPVTLSCSQTLNHNVMYWYQQKSSQAPKLLFHYYDKDFNNEADTPDNFQSRRPNTSFCFLDIRSPGLGDTAMYLCATRVSGTFYEQFFGPGTRLTVL.

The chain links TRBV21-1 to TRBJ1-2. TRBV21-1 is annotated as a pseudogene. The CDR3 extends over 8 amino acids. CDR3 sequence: CASRGYTF. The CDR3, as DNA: TGTGCCAGCCGGGGCTACACCTTC.

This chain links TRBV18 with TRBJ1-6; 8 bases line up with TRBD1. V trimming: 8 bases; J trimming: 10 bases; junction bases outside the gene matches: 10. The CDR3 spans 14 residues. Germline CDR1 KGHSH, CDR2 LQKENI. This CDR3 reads CASTTAGQGSPLHF. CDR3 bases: TGTGCCAGCACGACGGCCGGACAGGGATCACCCCTCCACTTT.

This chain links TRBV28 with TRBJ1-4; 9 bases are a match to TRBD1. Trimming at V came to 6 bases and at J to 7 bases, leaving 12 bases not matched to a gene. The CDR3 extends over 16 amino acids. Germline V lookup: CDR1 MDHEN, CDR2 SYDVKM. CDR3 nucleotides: TGTGCCAGCAGCGACTTGGGGGGGACAGGGACTGAAAAACTGTTTTTT. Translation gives CASSDLGGTGTEKLFF.

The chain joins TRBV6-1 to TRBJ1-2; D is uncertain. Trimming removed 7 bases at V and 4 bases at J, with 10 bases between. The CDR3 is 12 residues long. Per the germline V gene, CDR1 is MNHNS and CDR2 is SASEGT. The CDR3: CASTQDGYGYTF. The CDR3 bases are TGTGCCAGCACCCAGGATGGCTATGGCTACACCTTC.

CDR3 amino acids: CASSFEAQETQYF. For the CDR3, the DNA is TGTGCCAGCAGTTTTGAAGCTCAAGAGACCCAGTACTTC. V usage is TRBV6-5 and J usage is TRBJ2-5, with no clear D. CDR1 and CDR2 from the germline V gene are MNHEY and SVGAGI. Trimming took off 4 bases at V and 2 bases at J, with 8 bases between the two ends. This CDR3 is 13 amino acids long.

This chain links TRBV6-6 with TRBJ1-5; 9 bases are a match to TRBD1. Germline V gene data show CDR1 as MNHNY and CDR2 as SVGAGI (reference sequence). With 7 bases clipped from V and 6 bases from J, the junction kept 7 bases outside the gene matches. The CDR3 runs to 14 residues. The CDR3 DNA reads TGTGCCAGCACCGGACAGGGGACGAGTCAGCCCCAGCATTTT. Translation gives CASTGQGTSQPQHF.

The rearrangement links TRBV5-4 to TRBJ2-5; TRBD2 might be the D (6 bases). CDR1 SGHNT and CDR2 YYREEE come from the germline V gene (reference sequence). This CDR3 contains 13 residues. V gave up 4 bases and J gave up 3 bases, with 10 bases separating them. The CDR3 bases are TGTGCCAGCAGCGCGGGACCAAAAGAGACCCAGTACTTC. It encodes CASSAGPKETQYF.